This TCR beta chain was captured in a study of graft-versus-host responses after intestinal transplantation (dated by TCRdb to 2020 to 2023). A note on the overall study: Recipients received multivisceral, liver-intestinal, or isolated intestinal transplants. Anti-thymocyte globulin induction was given to all recipients, followed by maintenance tacrolimus and steroids for 3 to 4 years. After intestinal transplantation, graft-versus-host and host-versus-graft alloreactive T cell clones in the graft, circulation and bone marrow were tracked using bulk TCR-beta CDR3 sequencing. Alloreactive clones were identified by sequencing pre-transplant mixed lymphocyte reaction products and comparing them with unstimulated pre-transplant donor and recipient T cells. Of the 20 to 30 intestinal transplant recipients enrolled in the cohort, one of whom was a retransplant, a few patients without pretransplant specimens were excluded. Donor T cell macrochimerism was defined as a peak of at least 4% donor T cells among recipient peripheral blood mononuclear cells. Samples from a few later patients were sequenced in-house on an Illumina MiSeq with MiXCR processing rather than by the commercial service.

Read against the paper, the sample's time point label means: cells obtained before transplantation from donor or recipient. CD3+CD4+ and CD3+CD8+ populations were FACS-sorted from unstimulated pre-transplant donor and recipient cells taken from spleen or lymph nodes. A note on this clone: No antigen is known for it. Nothing much larger sits one base from this clone, and base qualities are not available.

The study at large found these results: Patients with donor T cell macrochimerism had high GvH to HvG T cell clonal ratios in their allografts. Peak levels of circulating GvH clones were associated with declines in HvG clones early after transplant. GvH clones were detected in recipient bone marrow, and some appeared earlier in ileal mucosa or blood, consistent with an intestinal mucosal origin. Conclusions were limited by the relatively low number and heterogeneity of intestinal transplant patients.

The CDR3, from cysteine to phenylalanine, totals 15 residues. The kept DNA is CDR3 alone, 45 bases in frame from the first base. Between the V and J ends, shortened by 2 bases and 4 bases respectively, the junction contains 11 bases. For CDR1 and CDR2, the germline V gene lists MDHEN and SYDVKM. Library preparation was by the immunoSEQ multiplex PCR assay. For most patients, genomic DNA was isolated using the Qiagen DNeasy Blood and Tissue Kit and was shipped frozen to Adaptive Biotechnologies for TCR sequencing. High-throughput TCR-beta CDR3 sequencing of genomic DNA from most patients was performed by Adaptive Biotechnologies. The authors processed their data as follows. TCR sequencing data were retrieved from Adaptive's ImmunoSEQ software for more than 15 patients, whereas three other patients were processed with MiXCR and VDJtools. To correct CD4 versus CD8 sorting errors, any sequence found in both subsets at a frequency ratio below 5:1 was removed. Because the origin of CDR3 nucleotide sequences shared between donor and recipient could not be assigned, those sequences were removed. At least 2-fold expansion over unstimulated cells and a minimum CFSE-low frequency of 0.002% (template counts) or 0.001% (read counts) were required for clones to be classified as alloreactive. A clone was considered mappable if detected in the sequenced pre-transplant spleen, lymph node, or MLR CFSE-low populations of the donor or recipient. Cumulative frequency of alloreactive clones was calculated as a percentage of all sequences weighted by copy number. TCRdb retrieved this table from immuneACCESS and kept in-frame rearrangements only. Not all clones are present; in checked studies, unresolved V genes account for under half, and no reason is known for the remainder. D and trimming come from the DNA, and the V and J calls and clone size come from that table. For this sample the table gives 81,000 or so clones, of which approximately 92% were detected only once. The ten biggest clones cover 1.1% of the sample.

The V and J genes are TRBV28 and TRBJ2-2, with TRBD1 perhaps the D gene, on 6 matching bases. Here the sequenced sample was unstimulated CD8+ T cells sorted from spleen or lymph node cells, taken before transplant. The sequence derives from a human donor who was the organ donor for an intestinal transplant. In nucleotide form, the sequence is TGTGCCAGCAGTTTACAGGGGTGGGGCACCGGGGAGCTGTTTTTT. It translates to CASSLQGWGTGELFF.